This paragraph covers one T cell receptor beta chain sequence. Its matching antigen is unknown. This specimen belongs to a study of cytomegalovirus exposure and HLA in healthy donors. Study conclusions and caveats: Only CMV serostatus was available as immune exposure information. Researchers counted roughly 150 TCR beta chains as cytomegalovirus-associated. Researchers reported from a later analysis that most CMV-associated TCR beta chains appeared HLA-restricted.

V lost 1 base, J lost 1 base, and 10 bases lay in between. Germline V gives CDR1 LNHNV, CDR2 YYDKDF (reference sequence). This CDR3 spans 15 amino acids. With 60 Vbeta and 13 Jbeta primers, the PCR was carried out. Using immunoSEQ multiplex PCR, the repertoire was profiled, and TCRdb retains in-frame clones only, with some absent. Among 95,000 to 150,000 clones, around three fifths were seen once, and the ten largest hold 6.5% to 9.5%. Sequenced material: PBMCs. The J gene is TRBJ1-1, the V gene TRBV15; D remains unclear. The clonotype comes from a woman in her 40s in good health and CMV-seropositive. The CDR3 DNA follows: TGTGCCACCAGCAGAGTCGGAGGATGGAACACTGAAGCTTTCTTT. The encoded protein is CATSRVGGWNTEAFF.